This entry lists 24 T cell receptor beta chains sequenced from one sample in a study of blood T cells in healthy people across ages. The second PCR ran roughly 7 to 12 cycles with a sample-barcoded 5' primer and J-beta primers. TCRdb re-analysed the 5' RACE reads in MiXCR, keeping a single row per CDR3 protein. The top ten hold approximately 7% of the sample, which has about 1.4 million distinct CDR3 sequences, around 59% seen once. The sample was blood. The receptors were sampled from a man between 18 and 35 years old in good health.

In its sample, this clonotype was seen once. The chain links TRBV30 to TRBJ1-2; TRBD1 might be the D (6 bases). The CDR3 spans 14 residues. V was pared by 1 base and J by 8 bases, with 17 bases between. CDR1 is GTSNPN and CDR2 is SVGIG in the germline V gene (reference sequence). The CDR3, as DNA: TGTGCCTGGAGTGCGGGCGAGGGGGTCTACGGCTACACCTTC. Protein: CAWSAGEGVYGYTF.

The genes are TRBV10-2 and TRBJ1-2; D gene unclear. CDR3 size: 14 residues. The V gene's germline CDR1 is WSHSY and CDR2 SAAADI. Trimming removed 2 bases from V and 7 bases from J, with 14 bases in between. CDR3 coding DNA: TGCGCCAGCAGTGAGGGCCCGACCCGGAGTGGCTACACCTTC. This gives the protein CASSEGPTRSGYTF.

The CDR3 spells CASRVGGITYEQYF. For the CDR3, the DNA is TGTGCCAGCCGAGTCGGGGGGATCACCTACGAGCAGTACTTC. The genes are TRBV6-2 or TRBV6-3 and TRBJ2-7; TRBD2 matches 7 bases. Germline V gene data show CDR1 as MNHEY and CDR2 as SVGEGT. The CDR3 is 14 amino acids. V dropped 8 bases and J dropped 2; count of bases not matched to a gene: 9.

The rearrangement uses TRBV29-1 and TRBJ2-1; the match to TRBD1 covers 8 bases. Looked up from germline, CDR1 is SQVTM and CDR2 is ANQGSEA. This CDR3 contains 14 residues. Trimming cost V 4 bases and J 6 bases; bases outside gene matches: 8. In DNA, the CDR3 is TGCAGCGTTGCCCCAGGGGGCCGAGGCAATGAGCAGTTCTTC. Protein: CSVAPGGRGNEQFF.

The chain employs TRBV28 and TRBJ1-4; tentative D call: TRBD1 (6 bases). Germline lookup yields CDR1 MDHEN and CDR2 SYDVKM. This CDR3 is 11 amino acids long. Trimming removed 6 bases from V and 10 bases from J, with 9 bases in between. CDR3 DNA sequence: TGTGCCAGCAGGGACAGCGGAAAACTGTTTTTT. Its translation: CASRDSGKLFF.

The chain uses TRBV11-3 and TRBJ2-3, with D perhaps assigned TRBD1 or TRBD2 (5 bases each). The CDR3 totals 20 residues. V was clipped by 4 bases and J by 0 bases, with 26 bases between them. Germline-derived CDR1 and CDR2 are SGHNT and YENEEA. As DNA, the CDR3 is TGTGCCAGCAGCTACCCTTTAACCGGGACGCCGGGATCTAGCACAGATACGCAGTATTTT. It codes for CASSYPLTGTPGSSTDTQYF.

The rearrangement links TRBV25-1 to TRBJ1-2; no clear D. CDR1 MGHDK and CDR2 SYGVNS come from the germline V gene. Deletions cut 0 bases from V and 8 bases from J, with 13 bases between. This CDR3 has 14 amino acids. This CDR3 is CASSEYNPTEGYTF. The DNA of the CDR3 is TGTGCCAGCAGTGAATATAACCCCACGGAGGGCTACACCTTC.

In DNA, the CDR3 is TGTGCCAGCAGCCAGGGGGGGCCTGAGCAGTTCTTC. This gives the protein CASSQGGPEQFF. V is TRBV3-1 and J is TRBJ2-1, with D maybe TRBD2 (7 bases). In germline, CDR1 is LGHDT, CDR2 YNNKEL (reference sequence). The CDR3 length is 12 residues. Trimming cost V 3 bases and J 9 bases, with 9 bases left between them.

This clonotype was found a few times. The chain is built from TRBV7-8 and TRBJ2-3; D not certain. The CDR3 spans 14 residues. Germline CDR1 SGHVS, CDR2 FQNEAQ. V gave up 5 bases and J gave up 0 bases, with 9 bases separating them. This CDR3 reads CASSNRFSTDTQYF. CDR3 sequence (DNA): TGTGCCAGCAGCAACCGCTTTAGCACAGATACGCAGTATTTT.

Remarks on this clonotype: The conserved phenylalanine or tryptophan normally closing the CDR3 is absent here, so this likely arose from a read error. This chain links TRBV12-5 with TRBJ2-1; the D is unclear. The V gene lost 4 bases and the J gene lost 8 bases, with 24 bases spanning the gap. The CDR3 extends over 17 amino acids. Germline-derived CDR1 and CDR2 are LGHNT and FRNRAP. This chain's CDR3 is CASGSPQSEVSADEQFL. The CDR3 DNA is TGTGCTAGTGGTTCCCCACAGAGCGAGGTGTCGGCCGATGAGCAGTTCTTA.

This clonotype came up a few times. The V call is TRBV6-1, the J call TRBJ2-1; maybe TRBD2 (5 bases). Between the trimmed V and J ends, which lost 2 bases and 7 bases, there was a span of 9 bases. CDR3 size: 13 residues. CDR1 and CDR2 (germline): MNHNS, SASEGT. CDR3 coding DNA: TGTGCCAGCAGTGAATTAGCGAGTAATGAGCAGTTCTTC. It specifies CASSELASNEQFF.

The chain joins TRBV29-1 to TRBJ1-5; the D gene is possibly TRBD1 (6 bases). V lost 2 bases, J lost 3 bases, and 8 bases lay in between. Per germline, CDR1 SQVTM and CDR2 ANQGSEA. The CDR3 runs to 13 residues. Written as DNA, the CDR3 is TGCAGCGTTGAAACAGGGTTCAATCAGCCCCAGCATTTT. Amino acids: CSVETGFNQPQHF.

This chain connects TRBV27 to TRBJ1-2, with 9 bases lining up with TRBD1. V trimming: 3 bases; J trimming: 6 bases; junction bases outside the gene matches: 11. CDR3 length: 16 amino acids. Germline CDR1 and CDR2: MNHEY and SMNVEV (reference sequence). Written as DNA, the CDR3 is TGTGCCAGCAGTTTTTACCGAGGACAGGGGATTCATGGCTACACCTTC. Protein: CASSFYRGQGIHGYTF.

In its sample, this clonotype was seen a few times. The V call is TRBV4-3, the J call TRBJ2-6, with D uncertain. V lost 4 bases and J lost 1, with 5 bases in between. Germline CDR1 and CDR2: LGHNA and YSLEER. The CDR3 runs 14 residues. As DNA, the CDR3 is TGCGCCAGCAGCCCCAATTCTGGGGCCAACGTCCTGACTTTC. This gives the protein CASSPNSGANVLTF.

The chain employs TRBV25-1 and TRBJ2-1; TRBD1 matches 10 bases. The trim removed 4 bases at V and 6 bases at J, leaving 6 bases unmatched. Germline V gene sequence: CDR1 MGHDK, CDR2 SYGVNS. The CDR3 sequence is 15 residues long. CDR3 nucleotides: TGTGCCAGCAGTGGACTGGACAGGGGGAGCAATGAGCAGTTCTTC. Encoded protein: CASSGLDRGSNEQFF.

This chain uses TRBV10-3 with TRBJ1-1; D uncertain. Trimming cost V 0 bases and J 7 bases, with 3 bases left between them. There are 11 residues in the CDR3. The V gene's germline CDR1 is ENHRY and CDR2 SYGVKD. CDR3 nucleotide sequence: TGTGCCATCAGTGAGTCCCGTGAAGCTTTCTTT. This gives the protein CAISESREAFF.

The chain is built from TRBV4-1 and TRBJ2-3; 8 positions agree with TRBD2. The CDR3 length is 17 residues. Germline V gene data show CDR1 as MGHRA and CDR2 as YSYEKL. V trimming: 4 bases; J trimming: 1 base; junction bases outside the gene matches: 10. As DNA, the CDR3 is TGCGCCAGCAGCCTCCAAACACCACTAGCGGGCACAGATACGCAGTATTTT. Protein sequence: CASSLQTPLAGTDTQYF.

The V gene is TRBV27, the J gene TRBJ2-1; TRBD1 might be the D (6 bases). Germline assignment: CDR1 MNHEY and CDR2 SMNVEV (reference sequence). The length of the CDR3 is 14 residues. With 4 bases removed from V and 8 bases from J, the gap between germline ends came to 15 bases. The DNA of the CDR3 is TGTGCCAGCAGTTCCGCCCCAGGGGTCTATGAGCAGTTCTTC. It encodes CASSSAPGVYEQFF.

The gene calls are TRBV6-1 and TRBJ1-1, with 7 positions matching TRBD1. The CDR3 is 14 residues long. The germline CDR1 and CDR2 sequences are MNHNS and SASEGT. The junction had 5 bases not matched to a gene; V was cut back by 6 bases and J by 1 base. In DNA form, the CDR3 reads TGTGCCAGCAGGGAGGGGGCCGGGAACACTGAAGCTTTCTTT. It yields the protein CASREGAGNTEAFF.

The V gene is TRBV20-1, the J gene TRBJ2-1; D remains ambiguous. CDR3 size: 17 residues. V was trimmed by 2 bases and J by 2 bases, leaving 19 bases between them. CDR1 and CDR2 from the germline V gene are DFQATT and SNEGSKA (reference sequence). The CDR3 region has the DNA TGCAGTGCTAGACCCGTTAAGGATGCCTCCCCCTACAATGAGCAGTTCTTC. Translated, it gives CSARPVKDASPYNEQFF.

This sequence joins TRBV6-2 or TRBV6-3 and TRBJ2-4; 7 positions agree with TRBD2. This CDR3 is built from 14 residues. Germline loops: CDR1 MNHEY, CDR2 SVGEGT. With V trimmed by 7 bases and J by 13 bases, 16 bases remained unmatched. This CDR3 reads CASTPMGGYNEQYF. CDR3 in DNA: TGTGCCAGCACTCCAATGGGGGGGTACAATGAGCAGTACTTC.

This chain links TRBV5-1 with TRBJ1-1; D is unresolved. Germline CDR1 reads SGHRS; CDR2 reads YFSETQ. V dropped 6 bases and J dropped 1 base, with 13 bases sitting between them. This CDR3 has 14 amino acids. CDR3 DNA sequence: TGCGCCAGCACAACCGAGACATCGAACACTGAAGCTTTCTTT. Amino acids: CASTTETSNTEAFF. The variable domain in full, completed from reference TRBV5-1 and TRBJ1-1, reads KAGVTQTPRYLIKTRGQQVTLSCSPISGHRSVSWYQQTPGQGLQFLFEYFSETQRNKGNFPGRFSGRQFSNSRSEMNVSTLELGDSALYLCASTTETSNTEAFFGQGTRLTVV.

This clonotype occurred a few times. The gene calls are TRBV10-3 and TRBJ1-2; D gene ambiguous. Germline CDR1 reads ENHRY; CDR2 reads SYGVKD. The CDR3 runs to 13 residues. Deletions cut 7 bases from V and 6 bases from J, with 15 bases between. The CDR3 sequence is CAITQEGSDGYTF. CDR3 nucleotide sequence: TGTGCCATCACCCAAGAGGGATCCGATGGCTACACCTTC.

V is TRBV5-1 and J is TRBJ2-6; unclear D gene. The germline CDR1 and CDR2 sequences are SGHRS and YFSETQ. The CDR3 is 15 residues long. The germline V and J ends were trimmed by 4 bases and 2 bases, with 10 bases remaining between them. CDR3 coding DNA: TGCGCCAGCAGCCCGGTGAACGCTGGGGCCAACGTCCTGACTTTC. It translates to CASSPVNAGANVLTF.